These 27 T cell receptor beta chains share one sample of origin, sequenced in a study of cytomegalovirus exposure and HLA in healthy donors. The study ran its PCR with 60 Vbeta and 13 Jbeta primers. Only in-frame clones appear in the TCRdb table, and some are missing; sequencing was by immunoSEQ multiplex PCR. The data contain 180,000 or so clones, roughly 77% of them singletons. Sequencing input: PBMCs. The receptor source for this set is a woman aged 25-40 years in good health and CMV-seronegative.

The V gene is TRBV7-2, the J gene TRBJ2-7; tentative D call: TRBD2 (6 bases). Trimming left V 8 bases short and J 0 bases short, with 14 bases between. Germline V gene data show CDR1 as SGHTA and CDR2 as FQGNSA. This CDR3 spans 14 amino acids. The CDR3: CASLKVGGSYEQYF. The CDR3 region has the DNA TGTGCCAGCTTAAAAGTGGGGGGCTCCTACGAGCAGTACTTC.

The chain combines TRBV27 with TRBJ1-2; 8 bases fit TRBD1. The CDR3 covers 15 residues. V was pared by 7 bases and J by 1 base, with 8 bases of the junction left unmatched. The germline V gene encodes CDR1 MNHEY and CDR2 SMNVEV (reference sequence). The CDR3 DNA reads as TGTGCCAGCAAACCAGGGGGCGCGGGTAACTATGGCTACACCTTC. Translated, it gives CASKPGGAGNYGYTF.

V is TRBV2 and J is TRBJ1-4; TRBD1 might be the D (6 bases). The ends were cut back, 5 bases at V and 4 bases at J, with 26 bases in the middle. This CDR3 is built from 19 residues. Germline CDR1 and CDR2: SNHLY and FYNNEI. The CDR3 loop is CASSYPRTASRKINEKLFF. CDR3 bases: TGTGCCAGCAGTTATCCGAGGACAGCCTCAAGAAAGATTAATGAAAAACTGTTTTTT. Supplemented by reference TRBV2 and TRBJ1-4, the full variable domain reads EPEVTQTPSHQVTQMGQEVILRCVPISNHLYFYWYRQILGQKVEFLVSFYNNEISEKSEIFDDQFSVERPDGSNFTLKIRSTKLEDSAMYFCASSYPRTASRKINEKLFFGSGTQLSVL.

The chain is built from TRBV19 and TRBJ1-5, with D tentatively TRBD1 (6 bases). Germline assignment: CDR1 LNHDA and CDR2 SQIVND (reference sequence). Between the trimmed V and J ends, which lost 3 bases and 2 bases, there was a span of 14 bases. The CDR3 has 16 residues. The chain's CDR3 is CASSMMGTRGNQPQHF. The CDR3 DNA sequence: TGTGCCAGTAGTATGATGGGGACAAGGGGCAATCAGCCCCAGCATTTT.

The chain combines TRBV15 with TRBJ2-3; 8 bases are shared with TRBD2. The V gene's germline CDR1 is LNHNV and CDR2 YYDKDF (reference sequence). The CDR3 is 14 residues long. V lost 8 bases, J lost 5 bases, and 9 bases stayed unmatched. The CDR3: CATQRGGALDTQYF. DNA for the CDR3: TGTGCCACCCAACGGGGGGGGGCACTAGATACGCAGTATTTT.

The chain links TRBV10-3 to TRBJ2-2; D perhaps matches TRBD1 (5 bases). CDR3 size: 15 residues. Germline assignment: CDR1 ENHRY and CDR2 SYGVKD. V was clipped by 4 bases and J by 2 bases, with 11 bases between them. CDR3 sequence reads: CAISGQNLNTGELFF. The CDR3 DNA reads TGTGCCATCAGTGGACAGAATCTCAACACCGGGGAGCTGTTTTTT.

This rearrangement joins TRBV19 to TRBJ2-7; TRBD1 matches at 11 bases. Losses at the gene ends were 6 bases for V and 2 bases for J; bases not matched to a gene: 6. CDR1 LNHDA and CDR2 SQIVND come from the germline V gene (reference sequence). CDR3 length: 15 amino acids. The CDR3 bases are TGTGCCAGTAGCTCGGGACAGGGGGACGCCTACGAGCAGTACTTC. Translated, it gives CASSSGQGDAYEQYF.

The chain carries TRBV7-8 and TRBJ2-7; D is unresolved. The germline CDR1 and CDR2 sequences are SGHVS and FQNEAQ. The V gene lost 0 bases and the J gene lost 6 bases, with 6 bases spanning the gap. This CDR3 contains 12 residues. CDR3 nucleotide sequence: TGTGCCAGCAGCTTAGCGGTGAGCGAGCAGTACTTC. It codes for CASSLAVSEQYF.

This chain joins TRBV19 and TRBJ2-7, with 10 bases fitting TRBD1. Trimming removed 5 bases from V and 2 bases from J; junction bases left unmatched: 9. Germline V gene data show CDR1 as LNHDA and CDR2 as SQIVND (reference sequence). This CDR3 has 16 residues. CDR3 protein: CASSGTSTGGPYEQYF. Written as DNA, the CDR3 is TGTGCCAGTAGTGGGACCTCGACAGGGGGCCCCTACGAGCAGTACTTC.

This clone was found a few times. The genes are TRBV6-1 and TRBJ1-1, with D uncertain. The CDR3 contains 12 residues. V was pared by 8 bases and J by 2 bases, with 9 bases between. CDR1 and CDR2 (germline): MNHNS, SASEGT. CDR3 amino acids: CASRLGNTEAFF. CDR3 sequence (DNA): TGTGCCAGCCGACTGGGTAACACTGAAGCTTTCTTT.

The genes are TRBV6-1 and TRBJ2-7; D call uncertain. The ends were cut back, 0 bases at V and 3 bases at J, with 12 bases in the middle. This CDR3 comprises 15 residues. Germline V gene data show CDR1 as MNHNS and CDR2 as SASEGT. The CDR3 DNA follows: TGTGCCAGCAGTGAAGCCCAAGCCCCCTACTACGAGCAGTACTTC. Protein sequence: CASSEAQAPYYEQYF.

V gene TRBV7-6 combines with J gene TRBJ2-1; 7 bases match TRBD1. Germline V gene lookup returns CDR1 SGHVS and CDR2 FNYEAQ. Trimming removed 5 bases from V and 5 bases from J; junction bases left unmatched: 9. This CDR3 comprises 15 residues. The CDR3 DNA sequence: TGTGCCAGCAGCCTCGACCAGACAGGGAACAATGAGCAGTTCTTC. It is translated as CASSLDQTGNNEQFF.

The chain uses TRBV5-1 and TRBJ2-3; perhaps TRBD1 as D (5 bases). Per the germline V gene, CDR1 is SGHRS and CDR2 is YFSETQ. This CDR3 is 15 amino acids long. Deletions cut 0 bases from V and 0 bases from J, with 8 bases between. Here the CDR3 DNA reads TGCGCCAGCAGCTTGGTAGGGGCGAGCACAGATACGCAGTATTTT. It is translated as CASSLVGASTDTQYF. The full variable domain, completed using reference TRBV5-1 and TRBJ2-3, is KAGVTQTPRYLIKTRGQQVTLSCSPISGHRSVSWYQQTPGQGLQFLFEYFSETQRNKGNFPGRFSGRQFSNSRSEMNVSTLELGDSALYLCASSLVGASTDTQYFGPGTRLTVL.

The CDR3 sequence is CAWSVRRGRQETQYF. As DNA, the CDR3 is TGTGCCTGGAGTGTACGGCGGGGGCGACAAGAGACCCAGTACTTC. The chain uses TRBV30 and TRBJ2-5, with D tentatively TRBD2 (7 bases). From germline, CDR1 is GTSNPN and CDR2 SVGIG (reference sequence). Trimming took off 0 bases at V and 2 bases at J, with 13 bases between the two ends. The CDR3 spans 15 residues.

The DNA of the CDR3 is TGTGCCAGCAGTCACGCGACTTGGTCGGAGACCCAGTACTTC. It specifies CASSHATWSETQYF. The chain links TRBV6-5 to TRBJ2-5; no clear D. The CDR3 is 14 residues long. CDR1 is MNHEY, CDR2 SVGAGI, per germline. The V end lost 5 bases, the J end lost 5 bases, and 15 bases lay between the germline ends.

The genes are TRBV7-6 and TRBJ1-2; 12 bases fit TRBD1. The germline V gene has CDR1 SGHVS and CDR2 FNYEAQ. V gave up 3 bases and J gave up 5 bases; unmatched junction bases: 10. The CDR3 runs to 17 residues. This CDR3 reads CASSFGTGTGGAYGYTF. The CDR3, as DNA: TGTGCCAGCAGCTTTGGGACCGGGACAGGGGGCGCTTATGGCTACACCTTC.

CDR3 residues: CASSGYSLQGYTF. The CDR3 bases are TGTGCCAGCAGCGGTTACTCATTACAGGGCTACACCTTC. The V and J genes are TRBV5-7 and TRBJ1-2; the D is unclear. TRBV5-7 is treated as an ORF (open reading frame) with a function not yet certain. With 4 bases removed from V and 8 bases from J, the gap between germline ends came to 15 bases. CDR3 length: 13 amino acids.

The V and J genes are TRBV15 and TRBJ1-2; 11 bases match TRBD1. This CDR3 comprises 14 residues. From germline, CDR1 is LNHNV and CDR2 YYDKDF (reference sequence). V dropped 1 base and J dropped 8; count of bases not matched to a gene: 3. The chain's CDR3 is CATSRVGTGGGYTF. In DNA, the CDR3 is TGTGCCACCAGCAGAGTAGGGACAGGGGGAGGCTACACCTTC. Combining the CDR3 with reference TRBV15 and TRBJ1-2 gives the whole variable domain DAMVIQNPRYQVTQFGKPVTLSCSQTLNHNVMYWYQQKSSQAPKLLFHYYDKDFNNEADTPDNFQSRRPNTSFCFLDIRSPGLGDTAMYLCATSRVGTGGGYTFGSGTRLTVV.

This chain connects TRBV4-3 to TRBJ1-6; TRBD1 aligns across 7 bases. CDR3 length: 17 residues. The J segment lost 6 bases and the V segment lost 0 bases, leaving 8 bases of the junction unmatched. Germline lookup yields CDR1 LGHNA and CDR2 YSLEER. The CDR3: CASSQDSVAGGNSPLHF. Here the CDR3 DNA reads TGCGCCAGCAGCCAAGATAGTGTGGCAGGGGGTAATTCACCCCTCCACTTT.

V usage is TRBV18 and J usage is TRBJ1-5; the D is unclear. Trimming took 3 bases from V and 2 from J, leaving 8 bases between them. Germline CDR1 reads KGHSH; CDR2 reads LQKENI. This CDR3 is built from 14 residues. The CDR3 region is CASSPARGNQPQHF. The CDR3 DNA reads as TGTGCCAGCTCACCCGCAAGAGGCAATCAGCCCCAGCATTTT.

This clone was seen many times. This sequence joins TRBV6-5 and TRBJ2-3, with 10 bases identical to TRBD2. Germline values: CDR1 MNHEY, CDR2 SVGAGI. The CDR3 covers 16 residues. Germline trimming cut 3 bases from V and 3 bases from J; bases unmatched to any gene: 6. The CDR3 DNA is TGTGCCAGCAGTTATGAGAGCGGGGGGGGAACAGATACGCAGTATTTT. This translates into CASSYESGGGTDTQYF.

The V call is TRBV25-1, the J call TRBJ2-1; 13 nucleotides match TRBD2. V was clipped by 6 bases and J by 7 bases; unmatched bases: 3. Germline-derived CDR1 and CDR2 are MGHDK and SYGVNS. CDR3 length: 14 residues. The CDR3 region has the DNA TGTGCCAGCAGCACTAGCGGGGGGGTAAATGAGCAGTTCTTC. It specifies CASSTSGGVNEQFF. Full variable domain (rest looked up from reference TRBV25-1 and TRBJ2-1): EADIYQTPRYLVIGTGKKITLECSQTMGHDKMYWYQQDPGMELHLIHYSYGVNSTEKGDLSSESTVSRIRTEHFPLTLESARPSHTSQYLCASSTSGGVNEQFFGPGTRLTVL.

This sequence joins TRBV15 and TRBJ2-3, with a weak D call TRBD1 (6 bases). Germline lookup yields CDR1 LNHNV and CDR2 YYDKDF (reference sequence). CDR3 length: 14 residues. V lost 5 bases to trimming and J lost 0 bases, with 9 bases between them. The CDR3 reads CATSVGASTDTQYF. The CDR3 DNA reads as TGTGCCACCAGCGTGGGGGCTAGCACAGATACGCAGTATTTT.

Comments on this clone: Different DNA sequences within this sample yield the same CDR3. V is TRBV5-1 and J is TRBJ1-4; TRBD1 might be the D (5 bases). Trimming removed 2 bases from V and 8 bases from J, with 13 bases in between. The V gene's germline CDR1 is SGHRS and CDR2 YFSETQ. CDR3 length: 14 amino acids. CDR3 bases: TGCGCCAGCAGCTTAACCGGGGGTGAAGAAAAACTGTTTTTT. Translating gives CASSLTGGEEKLFF.

The chain uses TRBV4-2 and TRBJ2-1; 8 nucleotides line up with TRBD2. The CDR3 loop spans 20 amino acids. The trim removed 0 bases at V and 5 bases at J, leaving 18 bases unmatched. Germline loops: CDR1 LGHNA, CDR2 YNFKEQ. The CDR3 bases are TGTGCCAGCAGCCAAGAATCAAGGGCCTGGGGACTAGTAGGGGACAATGAGCAGTTCTTC. Translated, it gives CASSQESRAWGLVGDNEQFF.

The rearrangement uses TRBV4-1 and TRBJ1-4, with TRBD1 identical over 8 bases. In germline, CDR1 is MGHRA, CDR2 YSYEKL. Unmatched junction bases numbered 10, after V lost 5 bases and J lost 8 bases. The length of the CDR3 is 15 residues. CDR3 coding DNA: TGCGCCAGCAGCTTAGGGGGGCAGGGGGCCGAAAAACTGTTTTTT. Amino acids: CASSLGGQGAEKLFF.

This chain connects TRBV30 to TRBJ2-7, with 9 nucleotides matching TRBD2. J was trimmed by 6 bases and V by 5 bases; bases with no gene match: 8. Germline CDR1 reads GTSNPN; CDR2 reads SVGIG (reference sequence). The CDR3 has 13 residues. CDR3 sequence: CAWGGSGRIEQYF. The DNA of the CDR3 is TGTGCCTGGGGGGGTAGCGGGAGAATCGAGCAGTACTTC. Drawing the rest from reference TRBV30 and TRBJ2-7, the complete variable domain is SQTIHQWPATLVQPVGSPLSLECTVEGTSNPNLYWYRQAAGRGLQLLFYSVGIGQISSEVPQNLSASRPQDRQFILSSKKLLLSDSGFYLCAWGGSGRIEQYFGPGTRLTVT.